This record concerns one T cell receptor beta chain sequence. The sample is drawn from a study of blood T cell repertoires in COVID-19. Study background: Acute and convalescent COVID-19 samples came from the United States, Italy and Spain. T cells, B-cell-depleted T cells, or PBMCs provided the cDNA or gDNA that served as material.

The CDR3 is 20 residues long. Trimming took 9 bases from V and 0 from J; bases not matched to a gene: 23. Germline lookup yields CDR1 MNHEY and CDR2 SMNVEV (reference sequence). Original data processing: Amplification of reference gene primers was used by the study to estimate nucleated cell counts. The table came from immunoSEQ multiplex PCR; TCRdb's copy has only in-frame clones and leaves some out. V, J and clone size were drawn from that table, and D and trimming were deduced from the DNA. Among over 140,000 clones listed, over 65% were seen once. This clonotype was obtained from a woman over 75 with active or convalescent COVID-19. The sample taken for sequencing was peripheral blood. This chain connects TRBV27 to TRBJ2-3; 8 bases align to TRBD1. CDR3 sequence (DNA): TGTGCCAGACCCGAGGAGTCGGGACAGGAAATCTACCTTAGCACAGATACGCAGTATTTT. Its translation is CARPEESGQEIYLSTDTQYF.